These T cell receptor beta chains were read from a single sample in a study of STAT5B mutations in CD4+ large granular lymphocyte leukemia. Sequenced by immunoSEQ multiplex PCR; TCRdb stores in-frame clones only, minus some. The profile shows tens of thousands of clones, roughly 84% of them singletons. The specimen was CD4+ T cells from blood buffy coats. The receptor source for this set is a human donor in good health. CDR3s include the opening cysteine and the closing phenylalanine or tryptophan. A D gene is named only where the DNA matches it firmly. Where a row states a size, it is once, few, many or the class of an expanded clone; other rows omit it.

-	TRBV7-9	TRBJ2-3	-	TGTGCCAGCAGCTTTATGACCAACACAGATACGCAGTATTTT	CASSFMTNTDTQYF
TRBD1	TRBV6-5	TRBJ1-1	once	TGTGCCAGCAGAAACAGGGGGGACACTGAAGCTTTCTTT	CASRNRGDTEAFF
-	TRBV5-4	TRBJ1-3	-	TGTGCCAGCAGCCTCGGCGGAGATGTGGCTGGAAACACCATATATTTT	CASSLGGDVAGNTIYF
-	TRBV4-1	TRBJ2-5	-	TGCGCCAGCAGCCAACCTCTCGTAGGGGAGACCCAGTACTTC	CASSQPLVGETQYF
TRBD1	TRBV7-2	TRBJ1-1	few	TGTGCCAGCAGCTTTCGAGGGACAGGTCGTTTCTATATTGAAGCTTTCTTT	CASSFRGTGRFYIEAFF
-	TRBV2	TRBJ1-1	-	TGTGCCAGCATGGGGCGGGATCACTCGGGAGCTGAAGCTTTCTTT	CASMGRDHSGAEAFF
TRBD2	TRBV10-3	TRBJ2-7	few	TGTGCCATCAGTGAACTAGCGGGCTACGAGCAGTACTTC	CAISELAGYEQYF
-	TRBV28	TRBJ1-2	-	TGTGCCAGCAGAGCTCACACAGGGAACTATGGCTACACCTTC	CASRAHTGNYGYTF
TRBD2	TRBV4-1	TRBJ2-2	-	TGCGCCAGCAGCCCGGGACTAGCTCGCGGCACCGGGGAGCTGTTTTTT	CASSPGLARGTGELFF
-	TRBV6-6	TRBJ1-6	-	TGTGCCAGCAGCTTCCAGGGACCGACTTATTCACCCCTCCACTTT	CASSFQGPTYSPLHF
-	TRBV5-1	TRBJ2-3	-	TGCGCCAGCAGCTTGACGGGGGAGCCAAGAGATACGCAGTATTTT	CASSLTGEPRDTQYF
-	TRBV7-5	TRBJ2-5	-	TGTGCCAGAAGCTTCGCCAGCGACCAAGAGACCCAGTACTTC	CARSFASDQETQYF
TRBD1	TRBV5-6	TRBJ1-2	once	TGTGCCAGCAGCCCCCTGTGGCAGGGGGATGGCTACACCTTC	CASSPLWQGDGYTF
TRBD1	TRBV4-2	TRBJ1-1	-	TGTGCCAGCAGCCAAGATGGGACAGGCCACACTGAAGCTTTCTTT	CASSQDGTGHTEAFF
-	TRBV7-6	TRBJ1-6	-	TGTGCCAGCAGTCCGACAAATAATTCACCCCTCCACTTT	CASSPTNNSPLHF
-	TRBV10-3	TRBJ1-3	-	TGTGCCATCAGTGTTGCGGGAAACACCATATATTTT	CAISVAGNTIYF
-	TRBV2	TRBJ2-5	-	TGTGCCAGCAGCCAAGGGGTGGGCCAAGAGACCCAGTACTTC	CASSQGVGQETQYF
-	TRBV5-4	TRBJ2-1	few	TGTGCCAGCAGCTTTCGAGCCAACAATGAGCAGTTCTTC	CASSFRANNEQFF
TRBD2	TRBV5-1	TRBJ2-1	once	TGCGCCAGCAGCTTAAGACTAGCGGAAAGTAAGCAGTTCTTC	CASSLRLAESKQFF
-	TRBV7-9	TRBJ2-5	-	TGTGCCAGCAGCTGGGGGGCCCCACAAGAGACCCAGTACTTC	CASSWGAPQETQYF
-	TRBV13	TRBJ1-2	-	TGTGCCAGCAGCTTTACGAGGAAGGTCTATGGCTACACCTTC	CASSFTRKVYGYTF
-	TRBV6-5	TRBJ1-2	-	TGTGCCAGCAGCGTACACTATGGCTACACCTTC	CASSVHYGYTF
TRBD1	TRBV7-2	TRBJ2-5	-	TGTGCCAGCAGCTTAGTGGGACAGTACCAAGAGACCCAGTACTTC	CASSLVGQYQETQYF
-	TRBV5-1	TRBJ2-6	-	TGCGCCAGCAGCTTGGGCGGGGACTCTGGGGCCAACGTCCTGACTTTC	CASSLGGDSGANVLTF
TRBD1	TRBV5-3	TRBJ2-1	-	TGTGCCAGAAGCCTCGGACAGGGGGCCTACAATGAGCAGTTCTTC	CARSLGQGAYNEQFF
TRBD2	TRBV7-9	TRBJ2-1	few	TGTGCCAGCAGCGAGGGACTAGCGGGGATGAATGAGCAGTTCTTC	CASSEGLAGMNEQFF
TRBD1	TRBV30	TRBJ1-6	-	TGTGCCTGGTCGACAGGGGTGCTCTGGTCCTATAATTCACCCCTCCACTTT	CAWSTGVLWSYNSPLHF
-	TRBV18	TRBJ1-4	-	TGTGCCAGCTCACCTATCGCTGATTTTAATGAAAAACTGTTTTTT	CASSPIADFNEKLFF
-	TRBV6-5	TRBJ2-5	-	TGTGCCAGCAGTTACTCAGCGGCGGAGACCCAGTACTTC	CASSYSAAETQYF
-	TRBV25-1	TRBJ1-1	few	TGTGCCAGCAGTGATGGGCCGGGGGCCACTGAAGCTTTCTTT	CASSDGPGATEAFF
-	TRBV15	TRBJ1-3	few	TGTGCCACCAGCAGAGAAACAGGGACTGGAAACACCATATATTTT	CATSRETGTGNTIYF
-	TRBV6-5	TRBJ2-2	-	TGTGCCAGCAGTTGGGACACCGGGGAGCTGTTTTTT	CASSWDTGELFF
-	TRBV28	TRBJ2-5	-	TGTGCCAGCAGTTTAGGGGGGAACCAAGAGACCCAGTACTTC	CASSLGGNQETQYF